These 26 T cell receptor beta chains were sequenced from one sample in a study of T cell responses to AZD1222 COVID-19 vaccine. Profiled with immunoSEQ multiplex PCR; TCRdb holds only in-frame clones, not every one. Here the sample spans 150,000 to 200,000 clones, 87% being singletons. Here the sequenced sample was peripheral blood, taken on day 0 of MenACWY control vaccination. These receptors came from an adult in good health.

The genes are TRBV18 and TRBJ2-7; 14 bases agree with TRBD2. The germline V gene has CDR1 KGHSH and CDR2 LQKENI. The CDR3 totals 18 residues. J lost 2 bases, V lost 3 bases, and 9 bases had no gene match. The CDR3 loop reads CASSPEGLAGENPYEQYF. In DNA form, the CDR3 reads TGTGCCAGCTCACCCGAGGGACTAGCGGGGGAGAACCCCTACGAGCAGTACTTC. Full variable domain (outside the CDR3, taken from reference TRBV18 and TRBJ2-7): NAGVMQNPRHLVRRRGQEARLRCSPMKGHSHVYWYRQLPEEGLKFMVYLQKENIIDESGMPKERFSAEFPKEGPSILRIQQVVRGDSAAYFCASSPEGLAGENPYEQYFGPGTRLTVT.

The chain carries TRBV11-2 and TRBJ2-1, with TRBD2 as a possible D gene (6 bases). CDR3 length: 15 amino acids. The V gene lost 3 bases and the J gene lost 0 bases, with 9 bases spanning the gap. In germline, CDR1 is SGHAT, CDR2 FQNNGV. The CDR3 bases are TGTGCCAGCAGCTTGGGGGGAAGCTCCTACAATGAGCAGTTCTTC. Residues: CASSLGGSSYNEQFF.

The CDR3: CAWSPSMNTEAFF. The CDR3 bases are TGTGCCTGGAGCCCCAGCATGAACACTGAAGCTTTCTTT. This chain uses TRBV30 with TRBJ1-1; no clear D. CDR3 length: 13 amino acids. Germline values: CDR1 GTSNPN, CDR2 SVGIG (reference sequence). The V end was cut by 3 bases, the J end by 0 bases, with 8 bases between.

This clone was detected a few times. The chain combines TRBV11-2 with TRBJ1-5; 9 bases agree with TRBD1. Germline trimming cut 4 bases from V and 3 bases from J; bases unmatched to any gene: 4. There are 15 residues in the CDR3. The germline V gene encodes CDR1 SGHAT and CDR2 FQNNGV. The CDR3 sequence: CASSYGQGFNQPQHF. As DNA, the CDR3 is TGTGCCAGCAGCTATGGACAGGGGTTCAATCAGCCCCAGCATTTT.

The V gene is TRBV6-5, the J gene TRBJ2-1; 8 positions agree with TRBD1. CDR1 is MNHEY, CDR2 SVGAGI, per germline. CDR3 size: 16 residues. The V and J ends lost 0 bases and 7 bases, in that order; junction bases with no gene match: 8. The CDR3 loop reads CASSYSAAGGWNEQFF. In DNA, the CDR3 is TGTGCCAGCAGTTACTCGGCGGCAGGGGGCTGGAATGAGCAGTTCTTC.

The chain recombines TRBV27 with TRBJ1-5; D uncertain. The CDR3 has 14 residues. V shed 2 bases and J shed 7 bases, with 12 bases lying between them. Germline V gives CDR1 MNHEY, CDR2 SMNVEV (reference sequence). The CDR3 loop is CASSLRAGRQPQHF. For the CDR3, the DNA is TGTGCCAGCAGTTTAAGGGCAGGACGGCAGCCCCAGCATTTT.

V and J are TRBV3-1 (or the pseudogene TRBV3-2) and TRBJ1-2, with D uncertain. The CDR3 totals 11 residues. Germline CDR1 reads LGHDT; CDR2 reads YNNKEL (reference sequence). Between the trimmed V and J ends, which lost 2 bases and 4 bases, there was a span of 2 bases. The CDR3: CASSQLYGYTF. CDR3 coding DNA: TGTGCCAGCAGCCAACTCTATGGCTACACCTTC.

This clone appeared once. This chain links TRBV5-8 with TRBJ2-7; D is uncertain. Germline V gene sequence: CDR1 SGHTS, CDR2 YDEGEE. This CDR3 contains 16 residues. Trimming cost V 4 bases and J 6 bases, with 23 bases left between them. The CDR3 nucleotides are TGTGCCAGCAGCCTCCCCTCGGAGCCTGGATTACGCGAGCAGTACTTC. Amino acid sequence: CASSLPSEPGLREQYF.

The genes are TRBV11-2 and TRBJ2-7; D gene uncertain. Trimming cost V 6 bases and J 2 bases, with 17 bases left between them. Germline CDR1 is SGHAT and CDR2 is FQNNGV. This CDR3 is built from 15 residues. The DNA of the CDR3 is TGTGCCAGCAGGTCACCTGGGCGGAGTGCCTACGAGCAGTACTTC. This sequence encodes CASRSPGRSAYEQYF.

The chain uses TRBV5-4 and TRBJ2-6; 12 nucleotides line up with TRBD1. The CDR3 loop spans 17 amino acids. V lost 3 bases and J lost 5; bases outside the gene matches: 6. Germline CDR1 is SGHNT and CDR2 is YYREEE (reference sequence). CDR3 coding DNA: TGTGCCAGCAGCTCTACGGGACAGGGGGCTTGGGCCAACGTCCTGACTTTC. Translation: CASSSTGQGAWANVLTF.

This chain joins TRBV27 and TRBJ1-1; no clear D gene. Trimming cost V 3 bases and J 5 bases, with 10 bases left between them. The CDR3 has 13 amino acids. Looked up from germline, CDR1 is MNHEY and CDR2 is SMNVEV (reference sequence). The CDR3 reads CASSLNPRTEAFF. The CDR3 bases are TGTGCCAGCAGTTTGAATCCGAGGACTGAAGCTTTCTTT.

The chain carries TRBV6-2 or TRBV6-3 and TRBJ2-7; tentatively, D is TRBD1 (6 bases). The CDR3 spans 19 residues. Germline V gene data show CDR1 as MNHEY and CDR2 as SVGEGT. V was shortened by 5 bases and J by 3 bases, with 29 bases between the two germline ends. CDR3 protein: CASSGVKTDRRNTNYEQYF. The CDR3 DNA reads TGTGCCAGCAGTGGAGTCAAAACCGACAGGCGGAATACAAACTACGAGCAGTACTTC.

V and J are TRBV6-5 and TRBJ2-3; a possible D gene is TRBD2 (5 bases). The CDR3 is 12 amino acids. V was trimmed by 8 bases and J by 5 bases, leaving 11 bases between them. Germline CDR1 is MNHEY and CDR2 is SVGAGI. The CDR3 is CASRAAIDTQYF. The CDR3 region has the DNA TGTGCCAGCCGAGCGGCGATAGATACGCAGTATTTT.

CDR3: CASSSSNSGNTIYF. The CDR3 DNA sequence: TGTGCCAGCAGCTCCTCGAATTCTGGAAACACCATATATTTT. The V and J genes are TRBV28 and TRBJ1-3; no clear D gene. V lost 6 bases, J lost 1 base, and 10 bases lay in between. CDR3 size: 14 residues. CDR1 is MDHEN, CDR2 SYDVKM, per germline.

V gene TRBV3-1 (or the pseudogene TRBV3-2) combines with J gene TRBJ1-3; D is unclear. From germline, CDR1 is LGHDT and CDR2 YNNKEL (reference sequence). This CDR3 has 15 residues. Between the trimmed V and J ends, which lost 1 base and 2 bases, there was a span of 9 bases. CDR3 protein: CASSQAAGAGNTIYF. For the CDR3, the DNA is TGTGCCAGCAGCCAAGCAGCCGGGGCTGGAAACACCATATATTTT.

This rearrangement joins TRBV28 to TRBJ1-1; maybe TRBD1 (6 bases). The CDR3 has 12 amino acids. CDR1 is MDHEN and CDR2 is SYDVKM in the germline V gene. The ends were cut back, 6 bases at V and 5 bases at J, with 10 bases in the middle. The CDR3 coding sequence is TGTGCCAGCAGCACAGGGTGGACTGAAGCTTTCTTT. Encoded protein: CASSTGWTEAFF.

The J gene is TRBJ1-1, the V gene TRBV19; D is undetermined. Per the germline V gene, CDR1 is LNHDA and CDR2 is SQIVND (reference sequence). The CDR3 has 15 residues. V lost 5 bases and J 2 bases, leaving 15 bases between the germline ends. CDR3 in DNA: TGTGCCAGTAGTGTTCTAAGTCAGGTTAACACTGAAGCTTTCTTT. This encodes CASSVLSQVNTEAFF.

This chain connects TRBV7-2 to TRBJ2-2; no reliable D call. Trimming took 5 bases from V and 0 from J, leaving 13 bases between them. Per the germline V gene, CDR1 is SGHTA and CDR2 is FQGNSA. The CDR3 runs to 16 residues. In nucleotides, the CDR3 is TGTGCCAGCAGCCCGAGAGGTGGGACGAACACCGGGGAGCTGTTTTTT. Protein sequence: CASSPRGGTNTGELFF.

The rearrangement uses TRBV7-8 and TRBJ1-6; maybe TRBD1 (6 bases). The CDR3 totals 14 residues. Trimming removed 5 bases from V and 7 bases from J, with 12 bases in between. CDR1 SGHVS and CDR2 FQNEAQ come from the germline V gene. The CDR3 sequence is CASSLQGPNSPLHF. CDR3 DNA sequence: TGTGCCAGCAGCCTACAGGGCCCCAATTCACCCCTCCACTTT.

J is TRBJ2-1 and V is TRBV19; D is possibly TRBD1 (6 bases). Germline CDR1 reads LNHDA; CDR2 reads SQIVND (reference sequence). Trimming pared 0 bases from V and 4 bases from J, leaving 13 bases between. CDR3 length equals 16 residues. DNA for the CDR3: TGTGCCAGTAGTATAGATATGGGGACACTGTACAATGAGCAGTTCTTC. This codes for CASSIDMGTLYNEQFF.

On this clone itself: A read error may produce the germline difference seen at one junction end. This chain uses TRBV13 with TRBJ1-3; no firm D call. The CDR3 is 14 residues long. Germline V lookup: CDR1 PRHDT, CDR2 FYEKMQ (reference sequence). The CDR3 nucleotides are TGTGCCAGCAGCTCCGGGCGGTCTGCAAACACCATATATTTT. As protein: CASSSGRSANTIYF.

This chain uses TRBV19 with TRBJ2-1; D possibly corresponds to TRBD2 (6 bases). V was trimmed by 5 bases and J by 6 bases, leaving 14 bases between them. CDR3 size: 14 residues. The germline V gene encodes CDR1 LNHDA and CDR2 SQIVND (reference sequence). CDR3 region: CASSVSGTLNEQFF. CDR3 DNA: TGTGCCAGTAGTGTATCGGGGACTCTCAATGAGCAGTTCTTC.

In its sample, this clone was seen a few times. V is TRBV11-1 and J is TRBJ1-2, with TRBD1 as a possible D gene (5 bases). The CDR3 totals 15 residues. The ends were cut back, 5 bases at V and 4 bases at J, with 17 bases in the middle. Per germline, CDR1 SGHAT and CDR2 FQDESV (reference sequence). The CDR3 DNA is TGTGCCAGCAGCAGAGGCCGGGACCAAAGCTATGGCTACACCTTC. Amino acid sequence: CASSRGRDQSYGYTF.

This rearrangement joins TRBV6-5 to TRBJ2-2; TRBD1 matches 9 bases. Looked up from germline, CDR1 is MNHEY and CDR2 is SVGAGI. V dropped 4 bases and J dropped 6; count of bases not matched to a gene: 3. The CDR3 sequence is 14 residues long. CDR3 coding DNA: TGTGCCAGCAGTTTGACAGGGGGGGCCGGGGAGCTGTTTTTT. It yields the protein CASSLTGGAGELFF.

V gene TRBV19 combines with J gene TRBJ1-2; D gene ambiguous. CDR3 length: 14 amino acids. The germline V gene encodes CDR1 LNHDA and CDR2 SQIVND (reference sequence). V was clipped by 1 base and J by 1 base, with 7 bases between them. The CDR3 DNA sequence: TGTGCCAGTAGTATAGCGGGCAGTAACTATGGCTACACCTTC. It translates to CASSIAGSNYGYTF. The whole variable domain, filled in from reference TRBV19 and TRBJ1-2, reads DGGITQSPKYLFRKEGQNVTLSCEQNLNHDAMYWYRQDPGQGLRLIYYSQIVNDFQKGDIAEGYSVSREKKESFPLTVTSAQKNPTAFYLCASSIAGSNYGYTFGSGTRLTVV.

V and J are TRBV27 and TRBJ1-5; 9 positions match TRBD1. The CDR3 is made up of 14 amino acids. Germline assignment: CDR1 MNHEY and CDR2 SMNVEV (reference sequence). V was clipped by 2 bases and J by 4 bases; unmatched bases: 0. CDR3 sequence: CASSLGQGNQPQHF. Written as DNA, the CDR3 is TGTGCCAGCAGTTTAGGACAGGGGAATCAGCCCCAGCATTTT.